What follows are 24 T cell receptor beta chains derived from one specimen sequenced in a study of identical twins. TCRdb itself ran the 5' RACE reads through MiXCR, one entry per CDR3 protein. The sample carries around 490,000 distinct CDR3 sequences, roughly 15% recorded once. This same sample was also taken into another study, of yellow fever vaccine responses in identical twins.

Sequencing input: CD4+ T cells sorted from blood. Source of these receptors: a young woman in good health.

This clonotype came up a few times. J is TRBJ1-1 and V is TRBV2; 9 bases are shared with TRBD1. V lost 7 bases and J lost 4; bases outside the gene matches: 10. Per germline, CDR1 SNHLY and CDR2 FYNNEI. This CDR3 contains 15 residues. CDR3 residues: CASKTNRQGGTEAFF. The CDR3 region has the DNA TGTGCCAGCAAGACTAATAGACAGGGGGGCACTGAAGCTTTCTTT.

This clonotype has more than one count but fewer than ten. The chain employs TRBV5-1 and TRBJ2-7; D remains unclear. The CDR3 covers 16 residues. Germline V gene data show CDR1 as SGHRS and CDR2 as YFSETQ. V was clipped by 3 bases and J by 3 bases, with 19 bases between them. The CDR3 here is CASSSPRGGIYYEQYF. CDR3 bases: TGCGCCAGCAGCTCACCCCGCGGCGGCATATACTACGAGCAGTACTTC.

A single count supports this clonotype. This chain uses TRBV6-1 with TRBJ2-6; TRBD1 or TRBD2 may be the D gene (6 bases each). CDR1 and CDR2 (germline): MNHNS, SASEGT. V was pared by 8 bases and J by 0 bases, with 17 bases between. This CDR3 contains 17 residues. The CDR3 spells CASEGGNRGSGANVLTF. DNA for the CDR3: TGTGCCAGCGAGGGGGGCAACCGGGGCTCTGGGGCCAACGTCCTGACTTTC.

This clonotype was counted between two and nine times. This chain uses TRBV5-6 with TRBJ1-4; TRBD1 is a possible D gene (5 bases). The CDR3 has 16 residues. Per germline, CDR1 SGHDT and CDR2 YYEEEE. V lost 2 bases to trimming and J lost 2 bases, with 13 bases between them. The CDR3 coding sequence is TGTGCCAGCAGCTTTGTGGAGCGGGGGACTAATGAAAAACTGTTTTTT. This codes for CASSFVERGTNEKLFF.

This clonotype was picked up a small number of times. V is TRBV28 and J is TRBJ1-2; D is possibly TRBD1 (5 bases). With 6 bases removed from V and 4 bases from J, the gap between germline ends came to 18 bases. The CDR3 covers 15 residues. CDR1 is MDHEN and CDR2 is SYDVKM in the germline V gene. The CDR3 DNA is TGTGCCAGCAGGCGACTTCGAGGTGGGGCCTATGGCTACACCTTC. It yields the protein CASRRLRGGAYGYTF.

The CDR3 sequence: CASREGQVSGSPLHF. DNA for the CDR3: TGTGCCAGCAGAGAGGGACAGGTCTCGGGTTCACCCCTCCACTTT. The chain recombines TRBV2 with TRBJ1-6; 8 bases line up with TRBD1. Looked up from germline, CDR1 is SNHLY and CDR2 is FYNNEI. V shed 6 bases and J 9 bases; nucleotides not matched to a gene: 10. The CDR3 totals 15 residues.

This clonotype has ten or more counts. The chain employs TRBV29-1 and TRBJ2-7; D gene unclear. The CDR3 extends over 12 amino acids. Germline V gives CDR1 SQVTM, CDR2 ANQGSEA. V was trimmed by 0 bases and J by 0 bases, leaving 3 bases between them. CDR3: CSVEDTSYEQYV. The CDR3 DNA is TGCAGCGTTGAAGACACCTCCTACGAGCAGTACGTC.

This chain joins TRBV7-8 and TRBJ1-2; no definite D call. Germline CDR1 SGHVS, CDR2 FQNEAQ. Trimming took 1 base from V and 4 from J, leaving 10 bases between them. The CDR3 length is 14 residues. The CDR3: CASSLESAVYGYTF. CDR3 sequence (DNA): TGTGCCAGCAGCTTAGAATCAGCCGTCTATGGCTACACCTTC.

This sequence joins TRBV10-1 and TRBJ2-7; D is possibly TRBD1 (5 bases). V was pared by 2 bases and J by 1 base, with 6 bases between. Germline CDR1 and CDR2: WNHNN and SYGVQD (reference sequence). This CDR3 spans 13 amino acids. The CDR3 protein is CASSEAGSYEQYF. In nucleotides, the CDR3 is TGCGCCAGCAGTGAGGCAGGGTCCTACGAGCAGTACTTC.

The V gene is TRBV10-3, the J gene TRBJ2-7; D is perhaps TRBD1 (6 bases). Germline lookup yields CDR1 ENHRY and CDR2 SYGVKD. The V and J ends lost 2 bases and 9 bases respectively, with 14 bases between them. The CDR3 totals 13 residues. The CDR3 sequence: CAISEEGELVQYF. CDR3 in DNA: TGTGCCATCAGTGAGGAGGGGGAGTTGGTGCAGTACTTC.

This clonotype appeared a single time. CDR3 sequence (DNA): TGTGCCATCAGCCGGACTAGCGCCCCCAGCACAGATACGCAGTATTTT. Its protein product is CAISRTSAPSTDTQYF. The rearrangement uses TRBV10-3 and TRBJ2-3, with TRBD2 matching 9 bases. This CDR3 is 16 amino acids long. Germline lookup yields CDR1 ENHRY and CDR2 SYGVKD. The trim removed 6 bases at V and 0 bases at J, leaving 7 bases unmatched.

This clonotype was observed many times. DNA for the CDR3: TGTGCCAGCAGCGCTCGGACAGGGGATACGCAGTATTTT. This translates into CASSARTGDTQYF. V gene TRBV9 combines with J gene TRBJ2-3; 8 bases map to TRBD1. The CDR3 is made up of 13 amino acids. Per the germline V gene, CDR1 is SGDLS and CDR2 is YYNGEE. The ends lost 3 bases at V and 6 bases at J; junction bases unmatched: 3. The whole variable domain, remainder taken from reference TRBV9 and TRBJ2-3, is DSGVTQTPKHLITATGQRVTLRCSPRSGDLSVYWYQQSLDQGLQFLIQYYNGEERAKGNILERFSAQQFPDLHSELNLSSLELGDSALYFCASSARTGDTQYFGPGTRLTVL.

This sequence joins TRBV6-5 and TRBJ2-1; 7 positions agree with TRBD2. V lost 0 bases and J lost 7; bases outside the gene matches: 9. The CDR3 is made up of 16 amino acids. The V gene's germline CDR1 is MNHEY and CDR2 SVGAGI. In DNA form, the CDR3 reads TGTGCCAGCAGTTACTCCACCCCTAGCGGAACAAATGAGCAGTTCTTC. It encodes CASSYSTPSGTNEQFF.

V gene TRBV18 combines with J gene TRBJ2-2; no clear D. The germline V gene encodes CDR1 KGHSH and CDR2 LQKENI. This CDR3 contains 15 residues. V gave up 3 bases and J gave up 3 bases, with 11 bases separating them. The CDR3 DNA reads TGTGCCAGCTCACCGCGCCCGGCGGACACCGGGGAGCTGTTTTTT. It specifies CASSPRPADTGELFF. Complete variable domain (other parts from reference TRBV18 and TRBJ2-2): NAGVMQNPRHLVRRRGQEARLRCSPMKGHSHVYWYRQLPEEGLKFMVYLQKENIIDESGMPKERFSAEFPKEGPSILRIQQVVRGDSAAYFCASSPRPADTGELFFGEGSRLTVL.

As to this clonotype: A read error may be the cause here, since a much bigger clone is one base away. The CDR3 spells CSVSSGGSKDTQYF. The DNA for the CDR3 is TGCAGCGTTTCCTCGGGAGGGAGCAAAGATACGCAGTATTTT. The J gene is TRBJ2-3, the V gene TRBV29-1, with TRBD2 matching 8 bases. This CDR3 is built from 14 residues. In germline, CDR1 is SQVTM, CDR2 ANQGSEA.

This clonotype was found a few times. The chain employs TRBV4-1 and TRBJ2-1; D perhaps matches TRBD1 (6 bases). The CDR3 has 17 residues. The V end lost 1 base, the J end lost 0 bases, and 13 bases lay between the germline ends. CDR1 and CDR2 from the germline V gene are MGHRA and YSYEKL. The CDR3 bases are TGCGCCAGCAGCCAAGGGGTCGCCAGGGGCTCCTACAATGAGCAGTTCTTC. This translates into CASSQGVARGSYNEQFF.

The chain carries TRBV6-5 and TRBJ2-2, with 7 nucleotides matching TRBD2. The CDR3 totals 16 residues. CDR1 and CDR2 from the germline V gene are MNHEY and SVGAGI. V shed 2 bases and J 0 bases; nucleotides not matched to a gene: 3. The DNA of the CDR3 is TGTGCCAGCAGTTACGGGGGGGGTCCGAACACCGGGGAGCTGTTTTTT. Its translation is CASSYGGGPNTGELFF.

This clonotype was seen only a few times. CDR3 in DNA: TGTGCCACCAGTGATACGGGACTAGCGGACTACAATGAGCAGTTCTTC. Protein: CATSDTGLADYNEQFF. This chain uses TRBV24-1 with TRBJ2-1; the match to TRBD2 covers 11 bases. Per germline, CDR1 KGHDR and CDR2 SFDVKD. The CDR3 consists of 16 residues. The J segment lost 3 bases and the V segment lost 3 bases, leaving 3 bases of the junction unmatched.

This clonotype appeared a few times. The gene calls are TRBV29-1 and TRBJ1-1; 9 bases match TRBD1. Germline CDR1 SQVTM, CDR2 ANQGSEA. The CDR3 consists of 13 residues. Trimming removed 7 bases from V and 9 bases from J; junction bases left unmatched: 12. In DNA, the CDR3 is TGCAGCGCGACAGGGGGGTCGAAGGGACAAGCTTTCTTT. Its translation: CSATGGSKGQAFF.

This clonotype was recorded only once. CDR3 bases: TGTGCCAGCGGGGCGGCAGGGGGCTCGGAGACCCAGTACTTC. Translated: CASGAAGGSETQYF. V usage is TRBV2 and J usage is TRBJ2-5; 8 positions agree with TRBD1. The CDR3 sequence is 14 residues long. Trimming cost V 8 bases and J 5 bases; bases outside gene matches: 10. Germline CDR1 reads SNHLY; CDR2 reads FYNNEI.

This clonotype was observed a few times. CDR3 region: CASSQVRGRDEAFF. The DNA for the CDR3 is TGCGCCAGCAGCCAAGTGAGGGGGCGCGATGAAGCTTTCTTT. The chain uses TRBV4-1 and TRBJ1-1, with 7 bases lining up with TRBD1. Per the germline V gene, CDR1 is MGHRA and CDR2 is YSYEKL. This CDR3 contains 14 residues. V lost 1 base to trimming and J lost 7 bases; unmatched junction nucleotides: 6.

The V call is TRBV6-1, the J call TRBJ1-5, with a possible D match to TRBD1 (6 bases). The CDR3 spans 15 residues. Germline V gives CDR1 MNHNS, CDR2 SASEGT. Trimming pared 5 bases from V and 1 base from J, leaving 12 bases between. In nucleotides, the CDR3 is TGTGCCAGCAGTCGGACAGCTTTAAGCAATCAGCCCCAGCATTTT. Translation: CASSRTALSNQPQHF.

This clonotype was counted between two and nine times. The chain uses TRBV4-2 and TRBJ2-2; TRBD2 aligns across 12 bases. This CDR3 is built from 17 residues. Losses at the gene ends were 3 bases for V and 5 bases for J; bases not matched to a gene: 7. CDR1 LGHNA and CDR2 YNFKEQ come from the germline V gene. In nucleotides, the CDR3 is TGTGCCAGCAGCCATCGACTAGCGGGAGATGGGACCGGGGAGCTGTTTTTT. It codes for CASSHRLAGDGTGELFF.

The sample holds a few counts of this clonotype. The CDR3 region is CASSQGTGSFNYGYTF. The CDR3 region has the DNA TGTGCCAGCAGCCAAGGAACAGGGTCATTCAACTATGGCTACACCTTC. The chain combines TRBV4-2 with TRBJ1-2, with D perhaps matching TRBD1 (6 bases). V was cut by 1 base and J by 2 bases, with 14 bases left in between. This CDR3 comprises 16 residues. Germline CDR1 and CDR2: LGHNA and YNFKEQ.